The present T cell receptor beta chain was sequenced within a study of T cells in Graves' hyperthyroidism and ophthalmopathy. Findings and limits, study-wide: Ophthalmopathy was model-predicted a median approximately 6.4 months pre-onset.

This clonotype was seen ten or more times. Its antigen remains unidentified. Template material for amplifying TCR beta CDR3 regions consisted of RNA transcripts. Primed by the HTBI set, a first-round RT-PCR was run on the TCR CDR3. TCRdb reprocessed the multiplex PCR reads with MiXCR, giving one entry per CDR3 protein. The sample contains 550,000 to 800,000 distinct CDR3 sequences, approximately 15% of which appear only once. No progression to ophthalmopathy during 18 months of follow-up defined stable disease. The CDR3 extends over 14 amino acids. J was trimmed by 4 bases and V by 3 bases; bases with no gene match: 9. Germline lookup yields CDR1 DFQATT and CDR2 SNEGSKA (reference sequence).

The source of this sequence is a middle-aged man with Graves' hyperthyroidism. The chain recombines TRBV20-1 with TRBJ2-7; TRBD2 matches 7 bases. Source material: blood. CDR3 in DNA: TGCAGTGCTAGGACTAGCACAGTCCAGTACGAGCAGTACTTC. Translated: CSARTSTVQYEQYF.